This T cell receptor beta chain was observed in a study of OX40 agonist ivuxolimab in advanced cancers. Study-level points and caveats: Some of the lowest clonal expansion was seen in partial responders at 0.1-3.0 mg/kg. More expanded clones were found, on average, in CD8+ than in CD4+ T cells.

Assay used: immunoSEQ multiplex PCR; TCRdb lists only in-frame clones, some missing. This sample has under 80,000 clones, with around 90% found just once. As regards this clone: What it recognizes is unknown.

V lost 1 base to trimming and J lost 4 bases, with 7 bases between them. Germline-derived CDR1 and CDR2 are MDHEN and SYDVKM. There are 13 residues in the CDR3. Sequencing used CD4+ or CD8+ T cells sorted from blood, obtained in a trial of the OX40 agonist ivuxolimab. This TCR derives from an adult with an advanced solid tumor such as melanoma, head and neck, liver or kidney cancer. The chain is built from TRBV28 and TRBJ1-2; the D is unclear. The CDR3 DNA sequence: TGTGCCAGCAGTTTATCGAAAGGCTATGGCTACACCTTC. Translation gives CASSLSKGYGYTF.